The 23 T cell receptor beta chains in this list originate from one sample, sequenced in a study of cytomegalovirus exposure and HLA in healthy donors. The method was immunoSEQ multiplex PCR; TCRdb's version includes in-frame clones alone and lacks a portion of them. The table lists tens of thousands of clones, around 96% of them singletons. The source material was PBMCs. The receptors shown here come from a man aged 25-40 years in good health and CMV-seropositive.

The chain recombines TRBV5-1 with TRBJ1-1; D not resolved. The CDR3 spans 12 residues. The V end was cut by 1 base, the J end by 7 bases, with 8 bases between. The germline gives CDR1 SGHRS, CDR2 YFSETQ. CDR3 DNA sequence: TGCGCCAGCAGCTTGTACAGAAGTGAAGCTTTCTTT. This sequence encodes CASSLYRSEAFF.

This chain connects TRBV11-3 to TRBJ2-7, with 7 bases aligning to TRBD2. The CDR3 has 14 amino acids. The V gene end was trimmed by 4 bases and the J gene end by 0 bases; junction bases not matched to a gene: 3. Germline V gene lookup returns CDR1 SGHNT and CDR2 YENEEA. The CDR3 sequence is CASSWGGSSYEQYF. CDR3 sequence (DNA): TGTGCCAGCAGCTGGGGCGGGAGCTCCTACGAGCAGTACTTC.

This clone showed up just once. V gene TRBV27 combines with J gene TRBJ1-1; D is possibly TRBD1 (5 bases). Germline CDR1 reads MNHEY; CDR2 reads SMNVEV (reference sequence). This CDR3 is built from 14 residues. V was shortened by 3 bases and J by 4 bases, with 12 bases between the two germline ends. The DNA for the CDR3 is TGTGCCAGCAGTTTCGGCTCAGGGTCCACTGAAGCTTTCTTT. This translates into CASSFGSGSTEAFF.

The rearrangement joins TRBV7-9 to TRBJ1-4, with 9 bases that match TRBD1. V dropped 1 base and J dropped 3; count of bases not matched to a gene: 0. Per the germline V gene, CDR1 is SEHNR and CDR2 is FQNEAQ (reference sequence). The CDR3 totals 15 residues. The DNA for the CDR3 is TGTGCCAGCAGCTTAGGGGACAGGGCTAATGAAAAACTGTTTTTT. Translating it yields CASSLGDRANEKLFF.

The chain recombines TRBV28 with TRBJ1-2, with TRBD1 as a possible D gene (6 bases). Germline CDR1 reads MDHEN; CDR2 reads SYDVKM. CDR3 size: 11 residues. V lost 9 bases, J lost 3 bases, and 8 bases lay in between. CDR3 region: CASQGHYGYTF. The CDR3 DNA follows: TGTGCCAGTCAGGGGCACTATGGCTACACCTTC.

The V gene is TRBV5-4, the J gene TRBJ2-5, with D perhaps TRBD1 (5 bases). CDR3 length: 13 amino acids. Germline CDR1 reads SGHNT; CDR2 reads YYREEE (reference sequence). V shed 1 base and J shed 5 bases, with 9 bases lying between them. CDR3 sequence: CASSLQGPETQYF. CDR3 DNA: TGTGCCAGCAGCTTGCAGGGCCCCGAGACCCAGTACTTC.

The genes are TRBV4-2 and TRBJ2-2, with 10 bases that match TRBD2. The CDR3 has 18 residues. J was trimmed by 6 bases and V by 0 bases; bases with no gene match: 10. Germline CDR1 is LGHNA and CDR2 is YNFKEQ. CDR3 DNA sequence: TGTGCCAGCAGCCAAGATTCGGTAGCGGGAGGTTTTGCCGGGGAGCTGTTTTTT. Protein sequence: CASSQDSVAGGFAGELFF.

The rearrangement joins TRBV18 to TRBJ1-1; D may be TRBD1 (5 bases). Trimming removed 6 bases from V and 0 bases from J, with 17 bases in between. This CDR3 has 16 amino acids. Germline-derived CDR1 and CDR2 are KGHSH and LQKENI. The CDR3 DNA follows: TGTGCCAGCTCCCCCGGGACTGCCACCCTGAACACTGAAGCTTTCTTT. This sequence encodes CASSPGTATLNTEAFF.

V gene TRBV4-1 combines with J gene TRBJ2-7; D is possibly TRBD2 (6 bases). Trimming pared 1 base from V and 6 bases from J, leaving 13 bases between. Germline CDR1 and CDR2: MGHRA and YSYEKL. The CDR3 is made up of 14 amino acids. The CDR3 DNA is TGCGCCAGCAGCCAAGCCGGGGGATCGGGCGAGCAGTACTTC. It translates to CASSQAGGSGEQYF.

The chain joins TRBV10-3 to TRBJ1-1; 8 bases match TRBD1. The CDR3 runs 14 residues. Losses at the gene ends were 6 bases for V and 2 bases for J; bases not matched to a gene: 5. Germline V gives CDR1 ENHRY, CDR2 SYGVKD. CDR3 DNA sequence: TGTGCCATCAGCGCCGGACAGGGTAACACTGAAGCTTTCTTT. Amino acids: CAISAGQGNTEAFF.

The chain carries TRBV30 and TRBJ1-2; 7 bases align to TRBD1. Germline V gives CDR1 GTSNPN, CDR2 SVGIG (reference sequence). The CDR3 extends over 13 amino acids. V lost 3 bases, J lost 3 bases, and 4 bases stayed unmatched. The CDR3 sequence is CAWRVDRDYGYTF. The CDR3 DNA reads as TGTGCCTGGAGGGTCGACAGGGACTATGGCTACACCTTC.

J is TRBJ2-3 and V is TRBV7-9, with D possibly matching TRBD2 (6 bases). Looked up from germline, CDR1 is SEHNR and CDR2 is FQNEAQ (reference sequence). The CDR3 has 16 residues. The V gene lost 3 bases and the J gene lost 0 bases, with 13 bases spanning the gap. The CDR3 reads CASSFGGGLSTDTQYF. CDR3 DNA sequence: TGTGCCAGCAGCTTCGGGGGAGGACTTAGCACAGATACGCAGTATTTT.

The gene calls are TRBV6-1 and TRBJ2-3; no clear D. Germline loops: CDR1 MNHNS, CDR2 SASEGT. CDR3 length: 15 residues. Trimming shortened V by 0 bases and J by 9 bases, and 16 bases separated the two germline ends. CDR3 protein: CASSEALVVASTQYF. As DNA, the CDR3 is TGTGCCAGCAGTGAAGCGTTGGTCGTAGCCTCAACGCAGTATTTT.

The rearrangement links TRBV2 to TRBJ2-3; D gene unclear. Germline loops: CDR1 SNHLY, CDR2 FYNNEI. This CDR3 spans 12 amino acids. V lost 1 base and J lost 8, with 7 bases in between. CDR3 amino acids: CASSEEAGTQYF. The CDR3 DNA is TGTGCCAGCAGTGAAGAGGCAGGTACGCAGTATTTT. Supplemented by reference TRBV2 and TRBJ2-3, the full variable domain reads EPEVTQTPSHQVTQMGQEVILRCVPISNHLYFYWYRQILGQKVEFLVSFYNNEISEKSEIFDDQFSVERPDGSNFTLKIRSTKLEDSAMYFCASSEEAGTQYFGPGTRLTVL.

This sequence joins TRBV27 and TRBJ1-1; 11 bases are shared with TRBD1. V lost 3 bases to trimming and J lost 5 bases; unmatched junction nucleotides: 2. Germline values: CDR1 MNHEY, CDR2 SMNVEV (reference sequence). The CDR3 sequence is 14 residues long. The CDR3 DNA reads as TGTGCCAGCAGTTTTGGGACAGGGGGGACTGAAGCTTTCTTT. As protein: CASSFGTGGTEAFF.

The gene calls are TRBV27 and TRBJ2-1, with 16 nucleotides matching TRBD2. Germline-derived CDR1 and CDR2 are MNHEY and SMNVEV (reference sequence). Trimming removed 4 bases from V and 2 bases from J; junction bases left unmatched: 8. The CDR3 runs to 19 residues. CDR3 coding DNA: TGTGCCAGCAGTTCCCCGGGACTAGCGGGAGGGGGTGCCTACAATGAGCAGTTCTTC. It codes for CASSSPGLAGGGAYNEQFF.

The gene calls are TRBV11-2 and TRBJ2-3; D possibly corresponds to TRBD2 (5 bases). V shed 5 bases and J shed 5 bases, with 11 bases lying between them. Germline V lookup: CDR1 SGHAT, CDR2 FQNNGV. This CDR3 is built from 13 residues. This CDR3 reads CASSRGPGDTQYF. As DNA, the CDR3 is TGTGCCAGCAGCCGAGGGCCCGGAGATACGCAGTATTTT.

J is TRBJ2-7 and V is TRBV7-3; maybe TRBD1 (5 bases). The CDR3 sequence is 14 residues long. The V end lost 5 bases, the J end lost 6 bases, and 17 bases lay between the germline ends. Germline V gives CDR1 SGHTA, CDR2 FQGTGA. CDR3 region: CASSLVPGALEQYF. Here the CDR3 DNA reads TGTGCCAGCAGCCTAGTCCCTGGGGCCCTCGAGCAGTACTTC.

The chain uses TRBV27 and TRBJ1-1; TRBD1 is a possible D gene (6 bases). Germline CDR1 is MNHEY and CDR2 is SMNVEV (reference sequence). This CDR3 is built from 19 residues. Trimming took off 2 bases at V and 0 bases at J, with 22 bases between the two ends. The CDR3 DNA reads TGTGCCAGCAGTTTAAGACCCCTACAGGGAATCAGACTGAACACTGAAGCTTTCTTT. Translation: CASSLRPLQGIRLNTEAFF.

This clone was recorded once. The rearrangement links TRBV28 to TRBJ2-7, with 11 bases matching TRBD2. The CDR3 runs 16 residues. V dropped 8 bases and J dropped 3; count of bases not matched to a gene: 12. CDR1 MDHEN and CDR2 SYDVKM come from the germline V gene. CDR3 amino acids: CASSVYGTSGNYEQYF. The CDR3 DNA is TGTGCCAGCTCAGTTTACGGGACTAGCGGTAACTACGAGCAGTACTTC.

The chain uses TRBV28 and TRBJ2-7; 12 nucleotides agree with TRBD2. Germline CDR1 reads MDHEN; CDR2 reads SYDVKM. Trimming cost V 3 bases and J 0 bases; bases outside gene matches: 3. This CDR3 contains 16 residues. CDR3 amino acids: CASSFGLAGSSYEQYF. CDR3 sequence (DNA): TGTGCCAGCAGTTTTGGACTAGCGGGAAGCTCCTACGAGCAGTACTTC.

The chain is built from TRBV13 and TRBJ2-1; 7 positions match TRBD2. The V segment lost 0 bases and the J segment 1 base; nucleotides outside the gene matches: 0. Germline V gives CDR1 PRHDT, CDR2 FYEKMQ (reference sequence). This CDR3 spans 15 amino acids. The CDR3 DNA follows: TGTGCCAGCAGCTTAGGCGGGAGGTCCTACAATGAGCAGTTCTTC. Its translation: CASSLGGRSYNEQFF.

J is TRBJ1-1 and V is TRBV7-2, with D unclear. This CDR3 has 12 amino acids. CDR1 SGHTA and CDR2 FQGNSA come from the germline V gene. The V gene lost 8 bases and the J gene lost 5 bases, with 12 bases spanning the gap. CDR3 loop: CASRDTWTEAFF. CDR3 sequence (DNA): TGTGCCAGCCGCGATACCTGGACTGAAGCTTTCTTT.